This T cell receptor beta chain was obtained from a study of T cell changes during pregnancy in multiple sclerosis. This clone was seen only once. Libraries were prepared by immunoSEQ multiplex PCR; TCRdb keeps only in-frame clonotypes and omits some of them. The sample lists 55,000 to 70,000 clones; around nine tenths were seen once. CDR3 size: 15 residues. The V segment lost 3 bases and the J segment 1 base; nucleotides outside the gene matches: 8. Per germline, CDR1 SQVTM and CDR2 ANQGSEA. The source material was peripheral blood, sampled in the first trimester of pregnancy. The chain is built from TRBV29-1 and TRBJ2-5; the match to TRBD2 covers 7 bases. The receptor was isolated from a female donor in good health, enrolled as a control in a pregnancy study. The CDR3 region is CSVEGGDTLQETQYF. In DNA, the CDR3 is TGCAGCGTTGAGGGAGGGGATACCCTCCAAGAGACCCAGTACTTC. The complete variable domain, with remaining parts taken from reference TRBV29-1 and TRBJ2-5, reads SAVISQKPSRDICQRGTSLTIQCQVDSQVTMMFWYRQQPGQSLTLIATANQGSEATYESGFVIDKFPISRPNLTFSTLTVSNMSPEDSSIYLCSVEGGDTLQETQYFGPGTRLLVL.